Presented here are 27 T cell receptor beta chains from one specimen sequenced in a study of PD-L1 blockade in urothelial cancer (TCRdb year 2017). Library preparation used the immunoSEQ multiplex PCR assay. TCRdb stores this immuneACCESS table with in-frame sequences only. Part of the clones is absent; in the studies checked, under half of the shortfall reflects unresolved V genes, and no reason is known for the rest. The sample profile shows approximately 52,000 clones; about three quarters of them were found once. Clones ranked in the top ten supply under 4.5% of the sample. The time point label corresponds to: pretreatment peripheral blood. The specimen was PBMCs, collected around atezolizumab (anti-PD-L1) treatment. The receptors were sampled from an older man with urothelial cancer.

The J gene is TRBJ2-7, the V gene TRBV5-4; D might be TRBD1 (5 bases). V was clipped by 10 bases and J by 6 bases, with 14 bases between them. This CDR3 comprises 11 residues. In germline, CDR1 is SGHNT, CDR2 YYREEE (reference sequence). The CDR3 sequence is CAGQRGGEQYF. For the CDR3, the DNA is TGTGCCGGCCAAAGGGGCGGCGAGCAGTACTTC.

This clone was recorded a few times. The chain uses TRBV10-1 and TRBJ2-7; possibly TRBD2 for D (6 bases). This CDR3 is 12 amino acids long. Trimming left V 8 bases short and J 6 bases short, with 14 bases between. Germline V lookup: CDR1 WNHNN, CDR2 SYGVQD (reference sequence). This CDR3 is CASGLSGVEQYF. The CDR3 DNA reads TGCGCCAGCGGCCTTTCGGGGGTCGAGCAGTACTTC.

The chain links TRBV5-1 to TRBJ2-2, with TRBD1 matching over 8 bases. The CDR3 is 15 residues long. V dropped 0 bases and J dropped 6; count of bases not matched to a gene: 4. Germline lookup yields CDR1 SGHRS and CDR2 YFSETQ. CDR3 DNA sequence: TGCGCCAGCAGCTTGGGACAGGGGAAGGCCGGGGAGCTGTTTTTT. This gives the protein CASSLGQGKAGELFF. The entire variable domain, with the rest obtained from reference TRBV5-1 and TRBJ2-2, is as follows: KAGVTQTPRYLIKTRGQQVTLSCSPISGHRSVSWYQQTPGQGLQFLFEYFSETQRNKGNFPGRFSGRQFSNSRSEMNVSTLELGDSALYLCASSLGQGKAGELFFGEGSRLTVL.

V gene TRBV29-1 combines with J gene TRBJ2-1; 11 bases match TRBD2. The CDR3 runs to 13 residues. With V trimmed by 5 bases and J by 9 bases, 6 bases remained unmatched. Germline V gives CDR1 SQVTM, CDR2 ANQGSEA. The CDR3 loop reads CSVLAGGAGEQFF. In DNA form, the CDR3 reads TGCAGCGTTTTAGCGGGAGGGGCAGGTGAGCAGTTCTTC.

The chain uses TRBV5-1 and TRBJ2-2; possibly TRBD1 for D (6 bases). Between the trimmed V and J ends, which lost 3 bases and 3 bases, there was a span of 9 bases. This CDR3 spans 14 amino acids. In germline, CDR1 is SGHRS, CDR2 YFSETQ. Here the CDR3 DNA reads TGCGCCAGCAGCTCGGACAGATACACCGGGGAGCTGTTTTTT. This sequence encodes CASSSDRYTGELFF.

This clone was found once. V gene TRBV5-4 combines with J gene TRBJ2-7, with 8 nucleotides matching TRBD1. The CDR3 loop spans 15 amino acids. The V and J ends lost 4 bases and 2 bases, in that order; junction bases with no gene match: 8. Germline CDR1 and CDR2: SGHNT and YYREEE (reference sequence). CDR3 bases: TGTGCCAGCAGCCCCGGACAGGGCCAACCCTACGAGCAGTACTTC. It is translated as CASSPGQGQPYEQYF.

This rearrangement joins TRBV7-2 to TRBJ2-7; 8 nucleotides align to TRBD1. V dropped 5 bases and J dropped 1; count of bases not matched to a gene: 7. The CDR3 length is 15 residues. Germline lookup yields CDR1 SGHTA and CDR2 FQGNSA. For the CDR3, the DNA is TGTGCCAGCAGCCATTCCGGGACAGGTTCCTACGAGCAGTACTTC. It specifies CASSHSGTGSYEQYF.

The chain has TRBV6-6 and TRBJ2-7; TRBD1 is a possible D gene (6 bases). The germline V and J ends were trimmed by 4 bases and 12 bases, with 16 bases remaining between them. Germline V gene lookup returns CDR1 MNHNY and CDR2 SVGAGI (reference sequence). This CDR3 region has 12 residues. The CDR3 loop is CASSSPTGPPYF. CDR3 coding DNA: TGTGCCAGCAGTTCCCCCACAGGGCCGCCGTACTTC.

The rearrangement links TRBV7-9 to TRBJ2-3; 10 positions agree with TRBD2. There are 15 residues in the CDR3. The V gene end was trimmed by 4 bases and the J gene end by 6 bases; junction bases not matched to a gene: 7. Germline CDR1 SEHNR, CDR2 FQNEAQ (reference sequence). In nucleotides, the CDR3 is TGTGCCAGCAGCTCCCCCGGGACTAGCGCCGATACGCAGTATTTT. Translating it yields CASSSPGTSADTQYF. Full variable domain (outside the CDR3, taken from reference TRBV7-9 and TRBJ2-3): DTGVSQNPRHKITKRGQNVTFRCDPISEHNRLYWYRQTLGQGPEFLTYFQNEAQLEKSRLLSDRFSAERPKGSFSTLEIQRTEQGDSAMYLCASSSPGTSADTQYFGPGTRLTVL.

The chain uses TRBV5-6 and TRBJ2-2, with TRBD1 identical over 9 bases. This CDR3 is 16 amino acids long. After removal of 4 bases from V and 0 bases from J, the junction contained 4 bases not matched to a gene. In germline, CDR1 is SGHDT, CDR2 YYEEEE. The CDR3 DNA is TGTGCCAGCAGCCGTAGACAGGGGGCGAACACCGGGGAGCTGTTTTTT. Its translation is CASSRRQGANTGELFF.

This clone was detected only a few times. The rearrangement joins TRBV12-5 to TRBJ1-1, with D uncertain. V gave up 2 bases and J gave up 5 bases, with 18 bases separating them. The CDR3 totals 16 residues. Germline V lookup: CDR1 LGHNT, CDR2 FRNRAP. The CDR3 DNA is TGTGCTAGTGGTTTGCCTCCAATCCTGCCCGAGACTGAAGCTTTCTTT. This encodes CASGLPPILPETEAFF.

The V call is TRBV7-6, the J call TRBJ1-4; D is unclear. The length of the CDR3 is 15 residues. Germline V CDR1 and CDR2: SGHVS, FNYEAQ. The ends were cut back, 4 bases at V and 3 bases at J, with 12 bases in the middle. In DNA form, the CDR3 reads TGTGCCAGCAGCTCAAGACAATCTGCTAATGAAAAACTGTTTTTT. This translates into CASSSRQSANEKLFF. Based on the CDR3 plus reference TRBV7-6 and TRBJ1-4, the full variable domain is GAGVSQSPRYKVTKRGQDVALRCDPISGHVSLYWYRQALGQGPEFLTYFNYEAQQDKSGLPNDRFSAERPEGSISTLTIQRTEQRDSAMYRCASSSRQSANEKLFFGSGTQLSVL.

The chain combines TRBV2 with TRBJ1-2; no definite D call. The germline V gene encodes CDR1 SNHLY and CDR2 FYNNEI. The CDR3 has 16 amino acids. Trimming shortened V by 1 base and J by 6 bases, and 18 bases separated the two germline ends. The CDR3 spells CASSEVLETFVHGYTF. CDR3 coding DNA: TGTGCCAGCAGTGAAGTTTTGGAGACCTTCGTGCATGGCTACACCTTC.

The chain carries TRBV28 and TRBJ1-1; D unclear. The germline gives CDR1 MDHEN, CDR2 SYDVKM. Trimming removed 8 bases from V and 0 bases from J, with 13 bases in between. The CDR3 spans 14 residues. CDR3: CASLTRPLNTEAFF. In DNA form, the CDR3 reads TGTGCCAGCCTGACGAGGCCGTTGAACACTGAAGCTTTCTTT. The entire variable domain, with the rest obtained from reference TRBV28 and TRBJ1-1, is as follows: DVKVTQSSRYLVKRTGEKVFLECVQDMDHENMFWYRQDPGLGLRLIYFSYDVKMKEKGDIPEGYSVSREKKERFSLILESASTNQTSMYLCASLTRPLNTEAFFGQGTRLTVV.

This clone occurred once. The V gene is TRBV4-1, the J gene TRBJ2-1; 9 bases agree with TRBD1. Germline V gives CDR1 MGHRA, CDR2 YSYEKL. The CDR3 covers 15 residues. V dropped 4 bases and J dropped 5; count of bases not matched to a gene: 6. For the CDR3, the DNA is TGCGCCAGCAGCCGCCAAAGACAGGGGGACAATGAGCAGTTCTTC. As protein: CASSRQRQGDNEQFF.

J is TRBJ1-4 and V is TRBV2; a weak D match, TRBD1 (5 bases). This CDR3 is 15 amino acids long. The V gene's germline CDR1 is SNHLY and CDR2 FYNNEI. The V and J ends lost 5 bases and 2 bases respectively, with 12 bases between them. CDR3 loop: CASSLSAGTNEKLFF. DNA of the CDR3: TGTGCCAGCAGTCTTTCGGCAGGGACTAATGAAAAACTGTTTTTT.

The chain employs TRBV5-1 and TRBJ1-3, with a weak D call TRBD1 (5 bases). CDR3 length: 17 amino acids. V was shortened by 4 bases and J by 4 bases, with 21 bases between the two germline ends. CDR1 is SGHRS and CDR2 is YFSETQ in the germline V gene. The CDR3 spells CASSPHLRPTEGNTIYF. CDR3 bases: TGCGCCAGCAGCCCGCATCTACGACCGACAGAAGGAAACACCATATATTTT. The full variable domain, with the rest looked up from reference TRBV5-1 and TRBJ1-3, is KAGVTQTPRYLIKTRGQQVTLSCSPISGHRSVSWYQQTPGQGLQFLFEYFSETQRNKGNFPGRFSGRQFSNSRSEMNVSTLELGDSALYLCASSPHLRPTEGNTIYFGEGSWLTVV.

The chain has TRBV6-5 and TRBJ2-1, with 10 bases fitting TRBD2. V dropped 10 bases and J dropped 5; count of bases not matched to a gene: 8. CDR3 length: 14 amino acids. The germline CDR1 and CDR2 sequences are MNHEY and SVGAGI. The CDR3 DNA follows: TGTGCCACCCGACAAGCGGGAGGGAACAATGAGCAGTTCTTC. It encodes CATRQAGGNNEQFF.

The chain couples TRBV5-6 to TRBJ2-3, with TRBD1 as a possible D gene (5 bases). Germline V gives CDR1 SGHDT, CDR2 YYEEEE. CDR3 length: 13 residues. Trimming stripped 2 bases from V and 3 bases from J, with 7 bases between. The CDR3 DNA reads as TGTGCCAGCAGCTTAGGGGAAACAGATACGCAGTATTTT. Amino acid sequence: CASSLGETDTQYF.

The CDR3: CASSMTDSQETQYF. Written as DNA, the CDR3 is TGTGCCAGTAGTATGACGGACAGCCAAGAGACCCAGTACTTC. The chain combines TRBV19 with TRBJ2-5; tentative D call: TRBD1 (6 bases). V was shortened by 3 bases and J by 1 base, with 9 bases between the two germline ends. Germline V CDR1 and CDR2: LNHDA, SQIVND (reference sequence). The CDR3 spans 14 residues. The full variable domain, completed using reference TRBV19 and TRBJ2-5, is DGGITQSPKYLFRKEGQNVTLSCEQNLNHDAMYWYRQDPGQGLRLIYYSQIVNDFQKGDIAEGYSVSREKKESFPLTVTSAQKNPTAFYLCASSMTDSQETQYFGPGTRLLVL.

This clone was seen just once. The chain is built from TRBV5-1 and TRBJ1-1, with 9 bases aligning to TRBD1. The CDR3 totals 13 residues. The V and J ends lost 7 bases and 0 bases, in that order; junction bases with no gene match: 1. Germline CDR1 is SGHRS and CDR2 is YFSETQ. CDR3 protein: CASGTGMNTEAFF. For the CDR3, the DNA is TGCGCCAGCGGGACAGGGATGAACACTGAAGCTTTCTTT. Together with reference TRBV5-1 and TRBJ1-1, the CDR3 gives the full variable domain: KAGVTQTPRYLIKTRGQQVTLSCSPISGHRSVSWYQQTPGQGLQFLFEYFSETQRNKGNFPGRFSGRQFSNSRSEMNVSTLELGDSALYLCASGTGMNTEAFFGQGTRLTVV.

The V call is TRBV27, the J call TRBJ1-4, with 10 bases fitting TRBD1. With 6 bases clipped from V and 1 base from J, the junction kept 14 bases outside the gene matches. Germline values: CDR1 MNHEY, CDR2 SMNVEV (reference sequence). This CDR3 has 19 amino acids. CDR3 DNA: TGTGCCAGCAGCCCCCCGGGGAGACAGGGGGCAGGAACTAATGAAAAACTGTTTTTT. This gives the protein CASSPPGRQGAGTNEKLFF.

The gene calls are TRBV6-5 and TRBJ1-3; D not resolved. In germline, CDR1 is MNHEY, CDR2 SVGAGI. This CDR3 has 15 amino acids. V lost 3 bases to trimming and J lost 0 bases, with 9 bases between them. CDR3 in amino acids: CASSYQRDSGNTIYF. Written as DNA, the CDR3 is TGTGCCAGCAGTTATCAGAGGGACTCTGGAAACACCATATATTTT.

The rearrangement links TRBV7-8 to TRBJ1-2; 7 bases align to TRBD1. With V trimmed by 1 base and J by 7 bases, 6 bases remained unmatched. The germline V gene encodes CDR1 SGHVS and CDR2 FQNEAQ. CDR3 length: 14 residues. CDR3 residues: CASSLVGGDSGYTF. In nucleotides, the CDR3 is TGTGCCAGCAGCTTAGTAGGGGGCGACAGTGGCTACACCTTC.

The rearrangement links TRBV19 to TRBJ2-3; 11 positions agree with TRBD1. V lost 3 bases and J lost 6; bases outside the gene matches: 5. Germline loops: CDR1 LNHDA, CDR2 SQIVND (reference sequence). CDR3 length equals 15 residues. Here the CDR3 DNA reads TGTGCCAGTAGTATCGGACAGGGGGCGGGGGATACGCAGTATTTT. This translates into CASSIGQGAGDTQYF.

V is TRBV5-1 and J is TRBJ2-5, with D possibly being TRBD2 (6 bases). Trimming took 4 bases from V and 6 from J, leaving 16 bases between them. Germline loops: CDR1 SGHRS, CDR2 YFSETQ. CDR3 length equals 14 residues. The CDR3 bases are TGCGCCAGCAGCCGGGAAGCGGGTAAGAAGACCCAGTACTTC. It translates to CASSREAGKKTQYF.

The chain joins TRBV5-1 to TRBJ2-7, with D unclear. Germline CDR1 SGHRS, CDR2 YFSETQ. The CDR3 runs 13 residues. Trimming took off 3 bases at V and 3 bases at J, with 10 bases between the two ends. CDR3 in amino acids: CASSWVDNYEQYF. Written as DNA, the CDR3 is TGCGCCAGCAGCTGGGTAGACAACTACGAGCAGTACTTC. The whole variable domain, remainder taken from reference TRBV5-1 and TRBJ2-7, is KAGVTQTPRYLIKTRGQQVTLSCSPISGHRSVSWYQQTPGQGLQFLFEYFSETQRNKGNFPGRFSGRQFSNSRSEMNVSTLELGDSALYLCASSWVDNYEQYFGPGTRLTVT.